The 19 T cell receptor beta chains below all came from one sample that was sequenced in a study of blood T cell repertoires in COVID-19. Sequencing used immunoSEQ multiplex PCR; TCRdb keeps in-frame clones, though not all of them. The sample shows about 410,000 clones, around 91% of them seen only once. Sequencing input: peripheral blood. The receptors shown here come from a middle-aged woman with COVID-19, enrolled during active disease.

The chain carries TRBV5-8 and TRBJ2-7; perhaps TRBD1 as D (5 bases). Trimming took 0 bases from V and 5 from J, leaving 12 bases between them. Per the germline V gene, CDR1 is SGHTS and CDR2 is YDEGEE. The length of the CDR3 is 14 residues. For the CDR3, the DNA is TGTGCCAGCAGCTTGGGGCAGGGTAGGGACGAGCAGTACTTC. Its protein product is CASSLGQGRDEQYF.

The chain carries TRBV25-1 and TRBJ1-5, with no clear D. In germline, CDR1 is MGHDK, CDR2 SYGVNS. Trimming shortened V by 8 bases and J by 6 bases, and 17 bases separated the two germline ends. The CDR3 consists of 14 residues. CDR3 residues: CASGGIKRSQPQHF. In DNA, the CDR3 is TGTGCCAGCGGCGGTATCAAGCGGTCTCAGCCCCAGCATTTT.

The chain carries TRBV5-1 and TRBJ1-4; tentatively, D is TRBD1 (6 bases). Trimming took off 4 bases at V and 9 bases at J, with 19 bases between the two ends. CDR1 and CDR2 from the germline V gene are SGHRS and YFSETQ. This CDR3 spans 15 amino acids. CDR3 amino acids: CASSREHRVSKKLFF. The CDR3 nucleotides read TGCGCCAGCAGCCGAGAACACAGGGTATCGAAAAAACTGTTTTTT.

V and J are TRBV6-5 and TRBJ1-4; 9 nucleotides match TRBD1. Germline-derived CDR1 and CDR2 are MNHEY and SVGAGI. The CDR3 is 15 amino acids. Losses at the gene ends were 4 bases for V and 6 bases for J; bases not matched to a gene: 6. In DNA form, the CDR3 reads TGTGCCAGCAGTTCCCGACAGGGGGTTGATGAAAAACTGTTTTTT. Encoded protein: CASSSRQGVDEKLFF.

CDR3 DNA: TGTGCCAGCAGAACAGGGGGCCGGAGCACAGATACGCAGTATTTT. The encoded protein is CASRTGGRSTDTQYF. The chain has TRBV2 and TRBJ2-3, with 9 bases aligning to TRBD1. The V and J ends lost 6 bases and 0 bases, in that order; junction bases with no gene match: 4. Germline CDR1 reads SNHLY; CDR2 reads FYNNEI. The CDR3 has 15 residues.

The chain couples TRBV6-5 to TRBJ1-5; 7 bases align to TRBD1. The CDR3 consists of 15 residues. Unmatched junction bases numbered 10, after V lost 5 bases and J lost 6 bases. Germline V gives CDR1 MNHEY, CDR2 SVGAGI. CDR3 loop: CASSRLQGGGQPQHF. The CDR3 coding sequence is TGTGCCAGCAGTCGACTCCAGGGGGGAGGTCAGCCCCAGCATTTT.

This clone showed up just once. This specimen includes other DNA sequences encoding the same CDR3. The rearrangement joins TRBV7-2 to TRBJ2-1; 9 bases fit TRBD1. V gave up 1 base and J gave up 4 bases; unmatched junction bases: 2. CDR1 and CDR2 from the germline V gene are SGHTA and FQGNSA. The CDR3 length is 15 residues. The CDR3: CASSLDRGRYNEQFF. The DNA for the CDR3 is TGTGCCAGCAGCTTAGACAGGGGGCGATACAATGAGCAGTTCTTC.

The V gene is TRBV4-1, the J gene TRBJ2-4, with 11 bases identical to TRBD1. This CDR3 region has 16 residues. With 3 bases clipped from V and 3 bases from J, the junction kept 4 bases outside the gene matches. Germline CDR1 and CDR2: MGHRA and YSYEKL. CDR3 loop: CASSHLGQGVKNIQYF. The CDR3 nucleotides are TGCGCCAGCAGCCATTTGGGACAGGGGGTCAAAAACATTCAGTACTTC.

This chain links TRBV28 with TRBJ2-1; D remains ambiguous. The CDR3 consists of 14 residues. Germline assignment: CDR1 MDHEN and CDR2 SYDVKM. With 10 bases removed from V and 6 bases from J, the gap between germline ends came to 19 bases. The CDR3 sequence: CATLQAPNTNEQFF. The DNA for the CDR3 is TGTGCCACCTTGCAGGCGCCTAACACCAATGAGCAGTTCTTC.

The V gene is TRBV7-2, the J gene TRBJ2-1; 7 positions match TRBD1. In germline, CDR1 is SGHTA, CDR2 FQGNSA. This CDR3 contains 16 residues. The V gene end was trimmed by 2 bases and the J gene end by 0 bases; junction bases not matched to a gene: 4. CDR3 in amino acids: CASSLRPGGSYNEQFF. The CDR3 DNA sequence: TGTGCCAGCAGCTTACGCCCAGGGGGCTCCTACAATGAGCAGTTCTTC. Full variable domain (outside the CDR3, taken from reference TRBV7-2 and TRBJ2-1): GAGVSQSPSNKVTEKGKDVELRCDPISGHTALYWYRQSLGQGLEFLIYFQGNSAPDKSGLPSDRFSAERTGGSVSTLTIQRTQQEDSAVYLCASSLRPGGSYNEQFFGPGTRLTVL.

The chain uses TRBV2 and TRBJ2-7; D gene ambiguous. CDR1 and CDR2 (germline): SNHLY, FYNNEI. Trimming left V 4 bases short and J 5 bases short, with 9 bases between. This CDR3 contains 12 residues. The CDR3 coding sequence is TGTGCCAGCAGTGGTGGAGACGACGAGCAGTACTTC. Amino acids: CASSGGDDEQYF.

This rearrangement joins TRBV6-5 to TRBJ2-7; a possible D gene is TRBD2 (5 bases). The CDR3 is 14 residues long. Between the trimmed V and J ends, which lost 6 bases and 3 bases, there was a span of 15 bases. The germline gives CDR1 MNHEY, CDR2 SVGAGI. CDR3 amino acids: CASSPDWNNYEQYF. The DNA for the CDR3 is TGTGCCAGCAGCCCGGACTGGAATAACTACGAGCAGTACTTC.

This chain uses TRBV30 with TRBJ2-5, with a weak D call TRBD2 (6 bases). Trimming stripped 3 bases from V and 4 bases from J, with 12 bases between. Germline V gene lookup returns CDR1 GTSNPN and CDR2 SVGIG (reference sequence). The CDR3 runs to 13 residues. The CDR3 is CAWRYAGGETQYF. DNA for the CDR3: TGTGCCTGGAGATATGCCGGGGGAGAGACCCAGTACTTC.

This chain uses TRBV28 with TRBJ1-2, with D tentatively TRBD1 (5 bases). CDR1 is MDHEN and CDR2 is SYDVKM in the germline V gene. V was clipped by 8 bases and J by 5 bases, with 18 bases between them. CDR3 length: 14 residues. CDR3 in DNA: TGTGCCAGCGGGCCCTACAGGTCCCCTTATGGCTACACCTTC. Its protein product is CASGPYRSPYGYTF.

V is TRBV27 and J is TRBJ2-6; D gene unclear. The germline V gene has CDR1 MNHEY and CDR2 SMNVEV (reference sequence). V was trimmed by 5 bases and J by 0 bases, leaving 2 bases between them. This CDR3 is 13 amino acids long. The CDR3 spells CASSLSGANVLTF. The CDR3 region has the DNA TGTGCCAGCAGTCTCTCTGGGGCCAACGTCCTGACTTTC.

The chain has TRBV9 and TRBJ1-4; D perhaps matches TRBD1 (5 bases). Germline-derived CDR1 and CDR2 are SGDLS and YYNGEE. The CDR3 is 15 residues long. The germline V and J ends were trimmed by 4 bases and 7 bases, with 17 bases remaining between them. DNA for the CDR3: TGTGCCAGCAGCCCCGAGTCAGGGTGGGGTGAAAAACTGTTTTTT. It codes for CASSPESGWGEKLFF.

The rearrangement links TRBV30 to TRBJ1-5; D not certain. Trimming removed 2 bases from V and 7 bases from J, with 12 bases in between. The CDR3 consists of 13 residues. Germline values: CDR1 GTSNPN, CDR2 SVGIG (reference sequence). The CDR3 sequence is CAWSSLPGQPQHF. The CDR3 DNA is TGTGCCTGGAGTTCCTTACCGGGGCAGCCCCAGCATTTT. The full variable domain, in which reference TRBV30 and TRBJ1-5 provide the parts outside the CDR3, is SQTIHQWPATLVQPVGSPLSLECTVEGTSNPNLYWYRQAAGRGLQLLFYSVGIGQISSEVPQNLSASRPQDRQFILSSKKLLLSDSGFYLCAWSSLPGQPQHFGDGTRLSIL.

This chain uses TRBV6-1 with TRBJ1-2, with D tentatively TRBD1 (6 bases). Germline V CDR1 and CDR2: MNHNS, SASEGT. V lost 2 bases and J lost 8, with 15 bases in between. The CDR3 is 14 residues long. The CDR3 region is CASSELGGEKGYTF. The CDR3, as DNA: TGTGCCAGCAGTGAATTAGGGGGTGAGAAAGGCTACACCTTC.

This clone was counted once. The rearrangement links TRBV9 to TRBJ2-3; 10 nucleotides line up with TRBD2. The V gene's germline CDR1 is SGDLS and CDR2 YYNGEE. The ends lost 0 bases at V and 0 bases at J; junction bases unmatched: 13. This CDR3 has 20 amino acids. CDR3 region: CASSVGSSGGVWSSTDTQYF. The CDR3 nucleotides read TGTGCCAGCAGCGTAGGGTCTAGCGGGGGAGTTTGGTCGAGCACAGATACGCAGTATTTT.